Below, 5 T cell receptor beta chains from the same sample are listed, as sequenced in a study of blood T cells in healthy people across ages (dated by TCRdb to the mid-2010s). To prepare the library, 5' RACE was applied. Sequencing used an Illumina HiSeq 2500. A second PCR of roughly 7 to 11 cycles was performed with a sample-barcoded 5' primer and a J-beta primer mix. TCRdb reprocessed the public reads (quality trimming at Q25 with fastp, clone calling with MiXCR) and kept in-frame beta chains. Rows with a matching CDR3 protein are joined into one entry that keeps the most common DNA and genes. Here the sample has roughly 1,500,000 distinct CDR3 sequences; approximately 42% occur a single time. In total, the top ten clones hold less than 8% of the sample. Sequencing was performed on blood. Receptors originate from a woman between 18 and 30 years old in good health.

This clonotype showed up just a few times. The genes are TRBV20-1 and TRBJ2-5, with TRBD2 matching over 8 bases. The DNA end lines up better with TRBJ2-7; the J call may be wrong. Germline CDR1 is DFQATT and CDR2 is SNEGSKA (reference sequence). The CDR3 length is 12 residues. The CDR3 region is CSARAGTSEQYF. The DNA for the CDR3 is TGCAGTGCTAGAGCCGGGACTAGCGAGCAGTACTTC.

This clonotype has just a few counts. The DNA of the CDR3 is TGCAGCGTGAATGGGGGGGCGGGTTACAATGAGCAGTTCTTC. It encodes CSVNGGAGYNEQFF. This sequence joins TRBV29-1 and TRBJ2-1, with a possible D match to TRBD2 (7 bases). Trimming took off 6 bases at V and 4 bases at J, with 16 bases between the two ends. The CDR3 has 14 residues. Germline V gene data show CDR1 as SQVTM and CDR2 as ANQGSEA.

This clonotype was counted once. The gene calls are TRBV6-5 and TRBJ2-3, with a weak D call TRBD1 (5 bases). The ends were cut back, 0 bases at V and 1 base at J, with 8 bases in the middle. CDR1 and CDR2 (germline): MNHEY, SVGAGI. This CDR3 has 15 amino acids. CDR3 in DNA: TGTGCCAGCAGTTACTCGACCAGGGGCACAGATACGCAGTATTTT. This encodes CASSYSTRGTDTQYF.

This clonotype was observed a handful of times. This chain links TRBV6-1 with TRBJ2-7; TRBD2 might be the D (5 bases). The CDR3 consists of 14 residues. The V end was cut by 3 bases, the J end by 4 bases, with 13 bases between. Germline lookup yields CDR1 MNHNS and CDR2 SASEGT. The CDR3 nucleotides are TGTGCCAGCAGTGATCATCGGGGTGCGTACGAGCAGTACTTC. Translation: CASSDHRGAYEQYF.

V usage is TRBV29-1 and J usage is TRBJ1-2; D gene uncertain. Germline V gene data show CDR1 as SQVTM and CDR2 as ANQGSEA. This CDR3 has 12 amino acids. V was cut by 6 bases and J by 2 bases, with 10 bases left in between. The CDR3, as DNA: TGCAGCGTGAGGGTACAGAACTATGGCTACACCTTC. Protein: CSVRVQNYGYTF.